This paragraph reports one TCR beta chain. The data derive from a study of T cell changes during pregnancy in multiple sclerosis. The data were produced by immunoSEQ multiplex PCR, yet TCRdb's version contains in-frame clones alone and is incomplete. Found here are some 79,000 clones, 80% to 95% of them singletons; the top ten hold under 0.6%. Trimming at V came to 5 bases and at J to 4 bases, leaving 14 bases not matched to a gene. CDR3 length: 18 amino acids. In germline, CDR1 is LNHDA, CDR2 SQIVND (reference sequence). This sequence joins TRBV19 and TRBJ2-2; the match to TRBD1 covers 9 bases. This TCR came from a female donor with multiple sclerosis, enrolled in a pregnancy study. Sample: CD4+ T cells from peripheral blood mononuclear cells, taken in the second trimester of pregnancy. The CDR3, as DNA: TGTGCCAGTAGTCAATCTCCCGGGACAGGGATCGGCACCGGGGAGCTGTTTTTT. It encodes CASSQSPGTGIGTGELFF. The variable domain in full, with the rest retrieved from reference TRBV19 and TRBJ2-2, is DGGITQSPKYLFRKEGQNVTLSCEQNLNHDAMYWYRQDPGQGLRLIYYSQIVNDFQKGDIAEGYSVSREKKESFPLTVTSAQKNPTAFYLCASSQSPGTGIGTGELFFGEGSRLTVL.